This T cell receptor (beta chain) was retrieved from a study of metastatic and nonmetastatic thyroid tumors. Per the original data handling: It was from CDR3 differences across clinicopathological groups that a distant-metastasis classifier for papillary thyroid cancer was built. Using MiXCR, TCRdb reanalyzed the PCR reads. The authors' filters were not applied to this entry. The sample shows about 39,000 clones, about 19% of them seen only once. This clone was detected many times. Every patient was untreated before thyroid surgery. Looked up from germline, CDR1 is SGHKS and CDR2 is YYEKEE (reference sequence). The CDR3 spans 15 residues. The V and J ends lost 0 bases and 5 bases respectively, with 14 bases between them.

The sequence was obtained from a female donor with papillary thyroid cancer or a benign thyroid nodule (not recorded which). Some clones in this sample may be carry-over from other donors' samples. Sequences were obtained from tumor tissue. V usage is TRBV5-5 and J usage is TRBJ1-1; TRBD1 might be the D (6 bases). Here the CDR3 reads CASSLGWGGGTEAFF. The CDR3 DNA sequence: TGTGCCAGCAGCTTGGGGTGGGGAGGGGGTACTGAAGCTTTCTTT.